The 8 T cell receptor beta chains listed next were all sequenced from one sample in a study of control samples from healthy donors and cancer patients. The repertoire was sequenced with immunoSEQ multiplex PCR; TCRdb's copy has only in-frame clones and lacks some. The sample yields roughly 120,000 clones, roughly 93% seen once. The sample was blood. All receptors come from a man aged 25-45 years in good health.

The V gene is TRBV30, the J gene TRBJ1-6, with TRBD1 as a possible D gene (5 bases). CDR1 and CDR2 (germline): GTSNPN, SVGIG (reference sequence). The CDR3 is 18 residues long. The V end was cut by 2 bases, the J end by 4 bases, with 21 bases between. CDR3 sequence: CAWSPRDLNTDYNSPLHF. CDR3 bases: TGTGCCTGGAGTCCCAGGGACCTCAATACTGATTATAATTCACCCCTCCACTTT.

This rearrangement joins TRBV19 to TRBJ1-1; TRBD1 is a possible D gene (5 bases). Between the trimmed V and J ends, which lost 6 bases and 2 bases, there was a span of 16 bases. The CDR3 is 15 residues long. Germline V lookup: CDR1 LNHDA, CDR2 SQIVND (reference sequence). The CDR3 here is CASSLGYDRNTEAFF. DNA of the CDR3: TGTGCCAGTAGCTTGGGGTATGACAGAAACACTGAAGCTTTCTTT. The complete variable domain, with remaining parts taken from reference TRBV19 and TRBJ1-1, reads DGGITQSPKYLFRKEGQNVTLSCEQNLNHDAMYWYRQDPGQGLRLIYYSQIVNDFQKGDIAEGYSVSREKKESFPLTVTSAQKNPTAFYLCASSLGYDRNTEAFFGQGTRLTVV.

V is TRBV28 and J is TRBJ2-5; no clear D. The CDR3 has 14 residues. Germline CDR1 is MDHEN and CDR2 is SYDVKM. V shed 11 bases and J shed 1 base, with 17 bases lying between them. The CDR3 bases are TGTGCCTCGCAAGGTGGGCGGACCCAAGAGACCCAGTACTTC. This encodes CASQGGRTQETQYF.

V and J are TRBV5-4 and TRBJ2-2; weak D call: TRBD2 (6 bases). Trimming removed 3 bases from V and 4 bases from J, with 10 bases in between. The CDR3 is 14 residues long. Looked up from germline, CDR1 is SGHNT and CDR2 is YYREEE (reference sequence). The CDR3 spells CASSWGLATGELFF. The CDR3 coding sequence is TGTGCCAGCAGCTGGGGACTCGCCACCGGGGAGCTGTTTTTT.

This chain connects TRBV5-8 to TRBJ2-7; 8 bases are shared with TRBD1. This CDR3 region has 15 residues. V was clipped by 9 bases and J by 4 bases; unmatched bases: 15. From germline, CDR1 is SGHTS and CDR2 YDEGEE. CDR3 in amino acids: CATTPGQGRGYEQYF. The DNA of the CDR3 is TGTGCCACAACCCCCGGACAGGGACGAGGGTACGAGCAGTACTTC.

V and J are TRBV12-1 and TRBJ2-3; TRBD2 is the table's D call, not checked against the DNA. TRBV12-1 is labeled a pseudogene. This CDR3 region has 19 residues. The CDR3 reads CAGATGLAGGPTSTDTQYF. CDR3 sequence (DNA): TGTGCCGGAGCTACGGGACTAGCGGGGGGTCCCACTAGCACAGATACGCAGTATTTT.

The J gene is TRBJ2-4, the V gene TRBV6-5; D is uncertain. The CDR3 totals 12 residues. V lost 6 bases, J lost 9 bases, and 12 bases lay in between. The germline V gene has CDR1 MNHEY and CDR2 SVGAGI. This CDR3 is CASSQVRAIQYF. The CDR3 DNA reads as TGTGCCAGCAGCCAAGTAAGGGCCATTCAGTACTTC.

This clone was picked up one time. V usage is TRBV3-1 (or the pseudogene TRBV3-2) and J usage is TRBJ2-1, with D maybe TRBD2 (6 bases). Germline assignment: CDR1 LGHDT and CDR2 YNNKEL (reference sequence). This CDR3 spans 14 amino acids. V lost 7 bases to trimming and J lost 10 bases, with 20 bases between them. CDR3 DNA sequence: TGTGCCAGCACGGGGGATTCCTGGACGAAGGAGCAGTTCTTC. It translates to CASTGDSWTKEQFF.